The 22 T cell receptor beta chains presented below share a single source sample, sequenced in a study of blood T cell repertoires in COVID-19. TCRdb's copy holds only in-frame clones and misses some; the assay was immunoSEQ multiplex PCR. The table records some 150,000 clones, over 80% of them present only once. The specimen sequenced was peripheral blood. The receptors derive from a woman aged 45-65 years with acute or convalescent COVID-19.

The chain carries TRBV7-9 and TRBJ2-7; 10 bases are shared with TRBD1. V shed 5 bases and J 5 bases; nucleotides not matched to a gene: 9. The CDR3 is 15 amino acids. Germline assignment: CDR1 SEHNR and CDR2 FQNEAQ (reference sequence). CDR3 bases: TGTGCCAGCAGCGTCTTCCGGGACAGGGGCGACGAGCAGTACTTC. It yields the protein CASSVFRDRGDEQYF. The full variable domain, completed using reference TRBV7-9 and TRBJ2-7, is DTGVSQNPRHKITKRGQNVTFRCDPISEHNRLYWYRQTLGQGPEFLTYFQNEAQLEKSRLLSDRFSAERPKGSFSTLEIQRTEQGDSAMYLCASSVFRDRGDEQYFGPGTRLTVT.

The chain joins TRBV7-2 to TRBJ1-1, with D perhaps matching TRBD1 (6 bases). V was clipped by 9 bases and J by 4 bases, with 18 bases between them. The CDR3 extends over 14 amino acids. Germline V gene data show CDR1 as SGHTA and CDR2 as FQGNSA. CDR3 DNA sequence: TGTGCCAGAGGGGGGGGGCGCTTGTCCACTGAAGCTTTCTTT. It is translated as CARGGGRLSTEAFF.

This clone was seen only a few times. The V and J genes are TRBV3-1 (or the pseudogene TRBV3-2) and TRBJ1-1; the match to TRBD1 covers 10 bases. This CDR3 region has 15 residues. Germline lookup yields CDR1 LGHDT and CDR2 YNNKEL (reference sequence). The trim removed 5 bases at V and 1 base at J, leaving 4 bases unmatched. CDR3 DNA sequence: TGTGCCAGCAGCTTAGGACAGGGGGGGAACACTGAAGCTTTCTTT. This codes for CASSLGQGGNTEAFF.

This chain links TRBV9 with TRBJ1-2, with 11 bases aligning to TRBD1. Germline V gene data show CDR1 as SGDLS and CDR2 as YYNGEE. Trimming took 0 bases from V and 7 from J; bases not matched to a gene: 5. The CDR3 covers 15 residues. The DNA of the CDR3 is TGTGCCAGCAGCGTAGCTACGGGACAGGGGGGTGGCTACACCTTC. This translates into CASSVATGQGGGYTF. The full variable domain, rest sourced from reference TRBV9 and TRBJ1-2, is DSGVTQTPKHLITATGQRVTLRCSPRSGDLSVYWYQQSLDQGLQFLIQYYNGEERAKGNILERFSAQQFPDLHSELNLSSLELGDSALYFCASSVATGQGGGYTFGSGTRLTVV.

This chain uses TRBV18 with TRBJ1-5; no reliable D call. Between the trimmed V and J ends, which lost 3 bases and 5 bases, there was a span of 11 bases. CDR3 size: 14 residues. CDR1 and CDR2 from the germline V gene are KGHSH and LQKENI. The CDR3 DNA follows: TGTGCCAGCTCACCTGACGACGAGGATCAGCCCCAGCATTTT. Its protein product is CASSPDDEDQPQHF.

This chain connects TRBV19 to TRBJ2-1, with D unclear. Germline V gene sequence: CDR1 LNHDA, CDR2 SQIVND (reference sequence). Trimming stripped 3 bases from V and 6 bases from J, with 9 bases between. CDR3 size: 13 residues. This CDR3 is CASSMWAVNEQFF. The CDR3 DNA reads TGTGCCAGTAGTATGTGGGCAGTCAATGAGCAGTTCTTC. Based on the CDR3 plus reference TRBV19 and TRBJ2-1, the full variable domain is DGGITQSPKYLFRKEGQNVTLSCEQNLNHDAMYWYRQDPGQGLRLIYYSQIVNDFQKGDIAEGYSVSREKKESFPLTVTSAQKNPTAFYLCASSMWAVNEQFFGPGTRLTVL.

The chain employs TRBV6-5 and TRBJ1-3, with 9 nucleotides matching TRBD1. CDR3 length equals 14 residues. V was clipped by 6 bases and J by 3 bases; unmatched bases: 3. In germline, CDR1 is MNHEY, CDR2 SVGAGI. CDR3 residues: CASSRQGGGNTIYF. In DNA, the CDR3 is TGTGCCAGCAGCCGACAGGGGGGTGGAAACACCATATATTTT.

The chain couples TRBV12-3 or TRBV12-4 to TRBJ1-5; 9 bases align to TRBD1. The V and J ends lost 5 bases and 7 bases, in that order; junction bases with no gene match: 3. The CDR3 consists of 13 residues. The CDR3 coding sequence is TGTGCCAGCAGTCGGACAGGGGTCCAGCCCCAGCATTTT. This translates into CASSRTGVQPQHF.

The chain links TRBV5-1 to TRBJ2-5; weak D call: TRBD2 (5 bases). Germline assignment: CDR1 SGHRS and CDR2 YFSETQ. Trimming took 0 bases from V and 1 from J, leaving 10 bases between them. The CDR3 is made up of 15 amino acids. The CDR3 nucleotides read TGCGCCAGCAGCTTGGTCAGAGGGAGCCAAGAGACCCAGTACTTC. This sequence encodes CASSLVRGSQETQYF. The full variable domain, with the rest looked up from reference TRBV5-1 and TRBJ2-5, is KAGVTQTPRYLIKTRGQQVTLSCSPISGHRSVSWYQQTPGQGLQFLFEYFSETQRNKGNFPGRFSGRQFSNSRSEMNVSTLELGDSALYLCASSLVRGSQETQYFGPGTRLLVL.

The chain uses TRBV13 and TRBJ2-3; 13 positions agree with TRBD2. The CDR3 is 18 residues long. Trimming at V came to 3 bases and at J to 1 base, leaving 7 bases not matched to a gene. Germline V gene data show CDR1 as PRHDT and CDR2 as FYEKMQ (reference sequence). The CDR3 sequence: CASSLQLAGGLGTDTQYF. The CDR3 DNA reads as TGTGCCAGCAGCTTGCAACTAGCGGGAGGGCTGGGCACAGATACGCAGTATTTT.

The CDR3 is CASGFYSNQPQHF. In nucleotides, the CDR3 is TGTGCTAGTGGTTTTTATTCTAATCAGCCCCAGCATTTT. The chain couples TRBV12-5 to TRBJ1-5, with D uncertain. V lost 3 bases and J 4 bases, leaving 7 bases between the germline ends. The CDR3 consists of 13 residues. Germline V gene sequence: CDR1 LGHNT, CDR2 FRNRAP.

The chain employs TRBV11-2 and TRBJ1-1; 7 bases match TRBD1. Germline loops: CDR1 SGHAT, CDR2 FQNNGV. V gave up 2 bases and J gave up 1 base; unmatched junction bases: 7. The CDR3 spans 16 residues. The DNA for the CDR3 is TGTGCCAGCAGCTTACTACCGGGACAGCGGAACACTGAAGCTTTCTTT. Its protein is CASSLLPGQRNTEAFF.

The CDR3 DNA reads as TGTGCCACCAGGTTGGGTCAGGGGGGCTCTCAGCCCCAGCATTTT. Translating gives CATRLGQGGSQPQHF. V is TRBV24-1 and J is TRBJ1-5, with TRBD1 identical over 7 bases. The CDR3 is made up of 15 amino acids. V shed 7 bases, J shed 6 bases, and the junction held 11 bases outside the gene matches. Germline loops: CDR1 KGHDR, CDR2 SFDVKD.

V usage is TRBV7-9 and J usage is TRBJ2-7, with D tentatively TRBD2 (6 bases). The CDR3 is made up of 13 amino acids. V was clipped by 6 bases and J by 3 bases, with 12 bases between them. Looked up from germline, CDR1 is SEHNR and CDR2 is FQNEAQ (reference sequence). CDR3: CASRRDGNYEQYF. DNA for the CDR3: TGTGCCAGCAGGCGGGATGGAAACTACGAGCAGTACTTC.

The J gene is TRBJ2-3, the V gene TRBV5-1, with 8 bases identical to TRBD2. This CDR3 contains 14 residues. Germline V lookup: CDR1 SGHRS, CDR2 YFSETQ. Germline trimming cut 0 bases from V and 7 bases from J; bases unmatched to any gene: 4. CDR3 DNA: TGCGCCAGCAGCTTGGGAAGCGGGAGAAATACGCAGTATTTT. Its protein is CASSLGSGRNTQYF.

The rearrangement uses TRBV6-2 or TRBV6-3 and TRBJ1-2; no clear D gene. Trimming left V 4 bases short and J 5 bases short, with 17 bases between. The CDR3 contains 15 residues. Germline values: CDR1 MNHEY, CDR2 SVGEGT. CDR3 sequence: CASSWFPQGLYGYTF. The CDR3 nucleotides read TGTGCCAGCAGTTGGTTTCCTCAAGGACTTTATGGCTACACCTTC.

The CDR3, as DNA: TGCAGCGCTACCGGGACAGGGGGCAACTATGGCTACACCTTC. Its translation is CSATGTGGNYGYTF. The chain recombines TRBV29-1 with TRBJ1-2; 12 positions agree with TRBD1. The CDR3 covers 14 residues. V shed 7 bases, J shed 2 bases, and the junction held 5 bases outside the gene matches. Germline CDR1 and CDR2: SQVTM and ANQGSEA.

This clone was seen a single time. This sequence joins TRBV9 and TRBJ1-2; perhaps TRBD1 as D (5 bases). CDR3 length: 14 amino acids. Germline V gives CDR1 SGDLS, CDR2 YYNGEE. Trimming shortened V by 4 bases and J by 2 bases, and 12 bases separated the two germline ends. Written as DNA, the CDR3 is TGTGCCAGCAGCCCTACGACAGAGAACTATGGCTACACCTTC. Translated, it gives CASSPTTENYGYTF.

This CDR3 is CASSLGGGQGISPLHF. DNA for the CDR3: TGTGCCAGCAGTTTAGGCGGGGGACAGGGGATTTCACCCCTCCACTTT. The chain combines TRBV27 with TRBJ1-6; 10 bases are a match to TRBD1. CDR1 and CDR2 (germline): MNHEY, SMNVEV (reference sequence). V lost 2 bases and J lost 9; bases outside the gene matches: 7. CDR3 length: 16 residues.

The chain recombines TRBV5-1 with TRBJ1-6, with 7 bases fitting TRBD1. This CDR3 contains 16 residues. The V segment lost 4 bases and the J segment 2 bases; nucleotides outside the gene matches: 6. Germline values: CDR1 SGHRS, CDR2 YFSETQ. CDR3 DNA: TGCGCCAGCAGCCTCCGACAGGGCGCCTATAATTCACCCCTCCACTTT. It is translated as CASSLRQGAYNSPLHF.

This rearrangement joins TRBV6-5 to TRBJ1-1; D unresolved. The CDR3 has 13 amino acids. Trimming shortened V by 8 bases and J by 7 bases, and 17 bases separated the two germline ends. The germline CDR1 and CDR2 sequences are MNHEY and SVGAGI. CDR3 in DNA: TGTGCCAGCGCCCAACCTGGCGGTTTTGAAGCTTTCTTT. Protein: CASAQPGGFEAFF.

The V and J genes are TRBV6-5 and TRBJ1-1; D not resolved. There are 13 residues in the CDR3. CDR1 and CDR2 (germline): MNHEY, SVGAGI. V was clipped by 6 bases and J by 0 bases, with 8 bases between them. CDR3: CASSASLNTEAFF. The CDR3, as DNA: TGTGCCAGCAGCGCCAGTCTGAACACTGAAGCTTTCTTT.